This T cell receptor (beta chain) was identified during a study of cytomegalovirus exposure and HLA in healthy donors. General study points: The listing of 150 to 200 TCR beta chains classed them as cytomegalovirus-associated. On later analysis, the bulk of CMV-associated TCR beta chains appeared to be HLA-restricted. Later work associated fewer than 20,000 TCR beta sequences with HLA alleles at 0.05 false discovery rate.

PCR was performed using 60 Vbeta and 13 Jbeta primers. The data were produced by immunoSEQ multiplex PCR, yet TCRdb's version contains in-frame clones alone and is incomplete. Counted here are about 98,000 clones, around 80% occurring once; the ten biggest clones make up 1.4% to 1.5%. On this clone itself: Its target is not known.

The material sequenced was PBMCs. This TCR was sampled from a man aged 40-49 years in good health and CMV-seronegative.

CDR3 protein: CASSPQGFRETQYF. CDR3 nucleotide sequence: TGTGCCAGCTCACCACAGGGGTTTCGAGAGACCCAGTACTTC. The J gene is TRBJ2-5, the V gene TRBV18; a weak D match, TRBD1 (5 bases). V was trimmed by 1 base and J by 4 bases, leaving 10 bases between them. Germline-derived CDR1 and CDR2 are KGHSH and LQKENI. This CDR3 has 14 residues. Looking up the rest from reference TRBV18 and TRBJ2-5 gives the full variable domain: NAGVMQNPRHLVRRRGQEARLRCSPMKGHSHVYWYRQLPEEGLKFMVYLQKENIIDESGMPKERFSAEFPKEGPSILRIQQVVRGDSAAYFCASSPQGFRETQYFGPGTRLLVL.